This passage covers 10 T cell receptor beta chains from one sample sequenced in a study of CD8 T cells in ankylosing spondylitis. From the 5' RACE reads, TCRdb called clonotypes with MiXCR, one entry per CDR3 protein. Among 200,000 to 300,000 distinct CDR3 sequences, around 32% were seen once, and the ten largest hold around 4.2%. Sequencing was carried out using blood, either unsorted or a sorted T cell fraction (not recorded which). The origin of the receptors is a male donor with ankylosing spondylitis or in good health (not recorded which).

The V gene is TRBV9, the J gene TRBJ1-4; no firm D call. This CDR3 region has 18 residues. Trimming stripped 0 bases from V and 5 bases from J, with 20 bases between. The germline gives CDR1 SGDLS, CDR2 YYNGEE. The CDR3 is CASSVDGVWQGDNEKLFF. CDR3 nucleotide sequence: TGTGCCAGCAGCGTAGATGGTGTGTGGCAAGGAGACAATGAAAAACTGTTTTTT.

This chain joins TRBV5-1 and TRBJ2-1; 9 nucleotides agree with TRBD1. The CDR3 loop spans 15 amino acids. Trimming at V came to 3 bases and at J to 5 bases, leaving 6 bases not matched to a gene. Germline loops: CDR1 SGHRS, CDR2 YFSETQ. The CDR3 DNA sequence: TGCGCCAGCAGCTGGGCGGACAGGGGCAACAATGAGCAGTTCTTC. It translates to CASSWADRGNNEQFF.

The gene calls are TRBV6-5 and TRBJ2-7; TRBD1 agrees at 10 bases. The germline CDR1 and CDR2 sequences are MNHEY and SVGAGI. The length of the CDR3 is 14 residues. The J segment lost 3 bases and the V segment lost 8 bases, leaving 7 bases of the junction unmatched. The CDR3 is CASRSWTGGYEQYF. CDR3 DNA sequence: TGTGCCAGCCGTTCGTGGACAGGGGGCTACGAGCAGTACTTC.

The chain combines TRBV15 with TRBJ2-3, with 13 nucleotides matching TRBD2. CDR1 and CDR2 from the germline V gene are LNHNV and YYDKDF (reference sequence). Losses at the gene ends were 3 bases for V and 2 bases for J; bases not matched to a gene: 5. This CDR3 is built from 17 residues. CDR3 coding DNA: TGTGCCACCAGCAGTGGACTAGCGGGGGCCTACACAGATACGCAGTATTTT. Its protein is CATSSGLAGAYTDTQYF.

The chain is built from TRBV7-6 and TRBJ2-7; D is perhaps TRBD1 (6 bases). The V end lost 6 bases, the J end lost 0 bases, and 12 bases lay between the germline ends. In germline, CDR1 is SGHVS, CDR2 FNYEAQ. The CDR3 loop spans 14 amino acids. As DNA, the CDR3 is TGTGCCAGCAGACTTACAGGGAGCTCCTACGAGCAGTACTTC. Encoded protein: CASRLTGSSYEQYF.

This rearrangement joins TRBV5-1 to TRBJ2-3; 7 bases agree with TRBD1. After removal of 2 bases from V and 10 bases from J, the junction contained 4 bases not matched to a gene. Germline loops: CDR1 SGHRS, CDR2 YFSETQ. CDR3 length: 12 residues. CDR3 amino acids: CASSFDREAQYF. The CDR3 region has the DNA TGCGCCAGCAGCTTCGACAGGGAAGCGCAGTATTTT.

The chain is built from TRBV4-1 and TRBJ2-1, with TRBD2 matching over 9 bases. With V trimmed by 8 bases and J by 15 bases, 14 bases remained unmatched. Germline CDR1 reads MGHRA; CDR2 reads YSYEKL. The CDR3 has 13 residues. Written as DNA, the CDR3 is TGCGCCAGCGGGGTGCGGGGGGGAGAGGGTCCGTTCTTC. Translating it yields CASGVRGGEGPFF.

The chain recombines TRBV12-3 or TRBV12-4 with TRBJ2-7; D perhaps matches TRBD2 (6 bases). V dropped 6 bases and J dropped 6 bases, with 15 bases sitting between them. This CDR3 comprises 13 residues. As DNA, the CDR3 is TGTGCCAGCAGGGCGGGACTCCGCTCCGAGCAGTACTTC. Translation: CASRAGLRSEQYF.

J is TRBJ2-1 and V is TRBV20-1; either TRBD1 or TRBD2 may fit D (5 bases each). Per the germline V gene, CDR1 is DFQATT and CDR2 is SNEGSKA (reference sequence). This CDR3 contains 15 residues. The V gene lost 6 bases and the J gene lost 0 bases, with 15 bases spanning the gap. CDR3 loop: CSARDASSSYNEQFF. The CDR3 DNA follows: TGCAGTGCCCGGGACGCCTCGAGCTCCTACAATGAGCAGTTCTTC.

This clonotype was observed a handful of times. The J gene is TRBJ2-2, the V gene TRBV9; TRBD1 matches at 7 bases. There are 15 residues in the CDR3. Germline CDR1 and CDR2: SGDLS and YYNGEE. J was trimmed by 1 base and V by 4 bases; bases with no gene match: 4. CDR3 DNA: TGTGCCAGCAGCCAAAGGACAGGGAACACCGGGGAGCTGTTTTTT. The encoded protein is CASSQRTGNTGELFF.